This T cell receptor (beta chain) was identified during a study of blood T cell repertoires in COVID-19. Study as a whole: Collection of acute and convalescent COVID-19 samples took place in the United States, Italy and Spain.

Original methodology: For nucleated cells, counts were estimated from reference gene primer amplification. TCRdb's copy holds only in-frame clones and misses some; the assay was immunoSEQ multiplex PCR. That table furnishes V, J and clone size, whereas the DNA furnished D and trimming. The sample carries approximately 210,000 clones, roughly 84% recorded once. The CDR3 consists of 14 residues. The ends lost 1 base at V and 4 bases at J; junction bases unmatched: 2. Per germline, CDR1 SGHDT and CDR2 YYEEEE. This TCR was sampled from a woman older than 75 with COVID-19, enrolled during active disease. Sequences were obtained from peripheral blood. The chain is built from TRBV5-6 and TRBJ2-4, with 7 bases lining up with TRBD1. The CDR3 sequence: CASSLTGVKNIQYF. DNA for the CDR3: TGTGCCAGCAGCTTGACAGGGGTGAAAAACATTCAGTACTTC.